A selection of T cell receptor beta chains follows, all from one sample in a study of control samples from healthy donors and cancer patients. The repertoire was sequenced with immunoSEQ multiplex PCR; TCRdb's copy has only in-frame clones and lacks some. The sample lists over 80,000 clones, approximately 80% seen once, with under 12% in the top ten. The sequenced sample consisted of blood. All receptors derive from a woman aged 25 to 39 in good health. Both conserved end residues are part of each CDR3. The D gene is left open where the match is weak. Only part of the rows carry a size: once, few, many, or a class if the clone is expanded.

D,size,J,V,DNA,CDR3
-,once,TRBJ2-1,TRBV5-4,TGTGCCAGCAGCTTTGGCGGGCTTAAGGGCAATGAGCAGTTCTTC,CASSFGGLKGNEQFF
TRBD1,-,TRBJ2-3,TRBV5-1,TGCGCCAGCAGCGCGGACAGGGGCGACTTGGATACGCAGTATTTT,CASSADRGDLDTQYF
-,-,TRBJ1-2,TRBV6-1,TGTGCCAGCAGTGAAGCGCCACAGCGCATCTATGGCTACACCTTC,CASSEAPQRIYGYTF
-,-,TRBJ1-1,TRBV21-1,TGTGCCAGCAGCAAAGGGGGGCGAGAAGCTTTCTTT,CASSKGGREAFF
TRBD2,-,TRBJ2-3,TRBV25-1,TGTGCCAGCAGTGATGTAGCGGGGGTAGATACGCAGTATTTT,CASSDVAGVDTQYF
-,-,TRBJ1-3,TRBV3-1/TRBV3-2,TGTGCCAGCAGCCAAGAATGGGGGGAAGGAAACACCATATATTTT,CASSQEWGEGNTIYF
TRBD1,-,TRBJ1-1,TRBV28,TGTGCCAGCAGTCTCCGGACAGGGGAAGCTTTCTTT,CASSLRTGEAFF
-,-,TRBJ1-2,TRBV25-1,TGTGCCAGCAGTGAGTACCGGGGGAGCGGCTACACCTTC,CASSEYRGSGYTF
TRBD2,-,TRBJ2-5,TRBV18,TGTGCCAGCTCACCACGACTAGCGGTAGAACAAGAGACCCAGTACTTC,CASSPRLAVEQETQYF
TRBD1,-,TRBJ2-5,TRBV7-9,TGTGCCAGCAGCTTAGTCGGACAGGGGGCCCTGCCCCAGAAGACCCAGTACTTC,CASSLVGQGALPQKTQYF
TRBD2,-,TRBJ2-5,TRBV5-4,TGTGCCAGCAGCTCCGGGGTAGCGGGCACTGGGGAGACCCAGTACTTC,CASSSGVAGTGETQYF
-,-,TRBJ1-2,TRBV9,TGTGCCAGCAGCGTAGGCCTGACAGGCTATGGCTACACCTTC,CASSVGLTGYGYTF
-,-,TRBJ2-7,TRBV5-4,TGTGCCAGCAGCTTGAGGGGGGGCCTCTACGAGCAGTACTTC,CASSLRGGLYEQYF
TRBD1,-,TRBJ2-2,TRBV10-2,TGCGCCAGCAGAGGGACAGGGAACGGGGAGCTGTTTTTT,CASRGTGNGELFF
-,-,TRBJ2-7,TRBV18,TGTGCCAGCTCACCGGAGGAAGCCTACGAGCAGTACTTC,CASSPEEAYEQYF
TRBD1,-,TRBJ2-5,TRBV7-9,TGTGCCAGCAGCCGACAGGGCCACCAAGAGACCCAGTACTTC,CASSRQGHQETQYF
TRBD2,-,TRBJ2-5,TRBV6-2/TRBV6-3,TGTGCCAGCAGTTCAAGAGAAGCGGGGAAAGAGACCCAGTACTTC,CASSSREAGKETQYF
-,-,TRBJ1-2,TRBV20-1,TGCAGTGCTAGTCCCGCAGGGACTAACTATGGCTACACCTTC,CSASPAGTNYGYTF
-,-,TRBJ1-1,TRBV12-5,TGTGCTAGTGCCCCCGGGACACCGAACACTGAAGCTTTCTTT,CASAPGTPNTEAFF
-,-,TRBJ2-3,TRBV12-5,TGTGCTAGTGGTTTCAGGGACACAGATACGCAGTATTTT,CASGFRDTDTQYF
-,once,TRBJ2-5,TRBV21-1,TGTGCCAGCAGCAAGGAGGGGGGGGGTCTTCAAGAGACCCAGTACTTC,CASSKEGGGLQETQYF
-,-,TRBJ1-2,TRBV2,TGTGCCAGCAGTGAGGTCAGCTACTATGGCTACACCTTC,CASSEVSYYGYTF
-,-,TRBJ1-1,TRBV19,TGTGCCAGTAGTATAGTTATGGGACGGGGAAACACTGAAGCTTTCTTT,CASSIVMGRGNTEAFF
-,-,TRBJ2-2,TRBV5-4,TGTGCCAGCAGCTCCGACTGGAACACCGGGGAGCTGTTTTTT,CASSSDWNTGELFF
TRBD1,-,TRBJ1-2,TRBV19,TGTGCCACAGAACCGGGACAGGGAATCTATGGCTACACCTTC,CATEPGQGIYGYTF
-,few,TRBJ1-4,TRBV7-9,TGTGCCAGCAGCCAGCGGACGGACTCGGAAAAACTGTTTTTT,CASSQRTDSEKLFF
TRBD1,-,TRBJ1-5,TRBV2,TGTGCCAGCAGTGAGGACAGGGCGGATCAGCCCCAGCATTTT,CASSEDRADQPQHF
-,-,TRBJ2-5,TRBV12-3/TRBV12-4,TGTGCCAGCAGTTTCACACCTGAGACCCAGTACTTC,CASSFTPETQYF
-,-,TRBJ2-1,TRBV27,TGTGCCAGCAGTTATTGGCAGGGTAGGAATGAGCAGTTCTTC,CASSYWQGRNEQFF
-,-,TRBJ2-7,TRBV9,TGTGCCAGCAGCGTAGCTGCGCAGGGTGGGGAGCAGTACTTC,CASSVAAQGGEQYF
TRBD1,-,TRBJ2-7,TRBV9,TGTGCCAGCAGCCCTGGACAGGGGGCCTACGAGCAGTACTTC,CASSPGQGAYEQYF